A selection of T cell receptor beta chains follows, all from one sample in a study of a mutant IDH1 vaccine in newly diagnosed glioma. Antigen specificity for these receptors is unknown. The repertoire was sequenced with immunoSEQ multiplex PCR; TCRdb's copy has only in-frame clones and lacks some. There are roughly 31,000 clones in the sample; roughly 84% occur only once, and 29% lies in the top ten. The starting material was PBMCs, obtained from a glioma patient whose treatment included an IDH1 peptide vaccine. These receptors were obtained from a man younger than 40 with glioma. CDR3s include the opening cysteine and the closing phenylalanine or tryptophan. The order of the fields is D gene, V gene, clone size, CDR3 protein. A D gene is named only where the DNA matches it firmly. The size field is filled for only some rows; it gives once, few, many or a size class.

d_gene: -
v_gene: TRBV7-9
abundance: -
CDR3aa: CASSLGGGQRGEQYF

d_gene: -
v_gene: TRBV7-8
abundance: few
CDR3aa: CASSLVGGDTEAFF

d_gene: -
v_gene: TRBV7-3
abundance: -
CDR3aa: CASSLVGGQSEQYF

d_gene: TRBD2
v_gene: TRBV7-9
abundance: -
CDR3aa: CASTLKGLAGGKGEETQYF

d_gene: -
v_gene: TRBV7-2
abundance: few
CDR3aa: CASSQGATNEKLFF

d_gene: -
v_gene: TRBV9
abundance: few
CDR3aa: CASSSRPGDGGYTF

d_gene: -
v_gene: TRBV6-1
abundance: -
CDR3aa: CASSEAVRSYGYTF

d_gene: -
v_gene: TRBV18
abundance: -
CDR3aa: CASSPKFSGGTEAFF

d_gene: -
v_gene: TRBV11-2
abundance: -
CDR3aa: CASSLNSNQPQHF

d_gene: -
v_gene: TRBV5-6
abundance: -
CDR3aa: CASSLEQGRDEQYF

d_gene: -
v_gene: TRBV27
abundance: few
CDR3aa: CASSFHSLNTEAFF

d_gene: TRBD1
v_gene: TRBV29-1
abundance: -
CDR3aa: CSVWTGDQPQHF

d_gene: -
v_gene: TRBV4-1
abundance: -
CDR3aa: CASSQEYLAGGYGYTF

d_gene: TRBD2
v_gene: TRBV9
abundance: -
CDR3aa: CASSVEGGGVMDEQFF

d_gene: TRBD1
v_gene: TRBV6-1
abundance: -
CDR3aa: CASSEGDRLADTQYF

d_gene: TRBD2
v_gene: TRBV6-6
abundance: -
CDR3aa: CASSHGRAGGTDTQYF

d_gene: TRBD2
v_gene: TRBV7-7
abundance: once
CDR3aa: CASSLGTSREQYF

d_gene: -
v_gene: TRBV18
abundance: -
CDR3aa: CASSPPGRRTEAFF

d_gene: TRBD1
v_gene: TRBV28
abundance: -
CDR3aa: CASSLFRTGIGQPQHF

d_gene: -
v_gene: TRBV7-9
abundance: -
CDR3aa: CASSLGDNSYEQYF

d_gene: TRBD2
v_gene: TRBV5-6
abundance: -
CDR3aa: CASSLIAGGNYEQYF

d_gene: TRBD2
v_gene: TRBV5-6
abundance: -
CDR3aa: CASSEALAGGPGELFF

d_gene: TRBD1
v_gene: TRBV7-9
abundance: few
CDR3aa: CASSFGRDRGYYGYTF

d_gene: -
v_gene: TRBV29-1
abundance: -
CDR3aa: CSVEEPGRNNEQFF

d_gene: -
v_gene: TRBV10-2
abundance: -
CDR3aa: CASSDAGTITDTQYF

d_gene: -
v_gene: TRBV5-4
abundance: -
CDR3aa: CASSLGTKRSTDTQYF

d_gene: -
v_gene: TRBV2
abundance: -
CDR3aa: CASSDEGLNYGYTF

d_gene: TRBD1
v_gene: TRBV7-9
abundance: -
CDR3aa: CASSLVTGKPGELFF

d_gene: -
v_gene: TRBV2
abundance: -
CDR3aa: CASSDIGLEQYF

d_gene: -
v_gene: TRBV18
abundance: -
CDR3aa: CASSPGSGSSPLHF

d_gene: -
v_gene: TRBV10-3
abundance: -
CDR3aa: CAISVERTYEQYF

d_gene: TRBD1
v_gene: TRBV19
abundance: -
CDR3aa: CASQDRLNTEAFF

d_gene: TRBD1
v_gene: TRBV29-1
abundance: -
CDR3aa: CSGRTGDGETQYF

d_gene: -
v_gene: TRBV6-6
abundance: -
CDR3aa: CASRAPTNEKLFF

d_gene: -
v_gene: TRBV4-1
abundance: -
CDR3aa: CASSQVTRSTYEQFF

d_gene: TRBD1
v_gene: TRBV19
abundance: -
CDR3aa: CASTLGAGGLQPQHF

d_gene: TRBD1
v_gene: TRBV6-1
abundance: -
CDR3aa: CASSETLDRGNEQFF

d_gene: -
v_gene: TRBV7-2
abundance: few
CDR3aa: CASSFKANTEAFF

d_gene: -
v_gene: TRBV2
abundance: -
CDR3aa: CASSEGHRGGTYEQYF

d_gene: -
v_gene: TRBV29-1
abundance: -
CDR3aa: CSGKGHGTSEAFF

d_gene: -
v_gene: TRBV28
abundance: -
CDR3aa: CASSLMGEQYF

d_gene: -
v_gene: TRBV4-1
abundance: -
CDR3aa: CASSQVGGPENTEAFF

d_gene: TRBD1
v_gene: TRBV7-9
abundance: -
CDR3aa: CASSRDSPQGGYTF

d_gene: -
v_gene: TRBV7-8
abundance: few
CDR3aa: CASSKTGGEEKLFF

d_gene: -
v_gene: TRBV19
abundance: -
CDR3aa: CASSVTPRGRDGTQYF

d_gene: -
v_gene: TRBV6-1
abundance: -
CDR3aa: CASSVLQGYQETQYF

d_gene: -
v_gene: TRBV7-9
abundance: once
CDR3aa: CASSVSLAGNEQFF

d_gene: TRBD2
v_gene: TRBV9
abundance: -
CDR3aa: CASSVGASGRGETQYF

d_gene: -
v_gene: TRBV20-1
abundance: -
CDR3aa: CSAGTQETQYF

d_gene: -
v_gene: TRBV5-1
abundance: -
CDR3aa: CASSATLYEQYF

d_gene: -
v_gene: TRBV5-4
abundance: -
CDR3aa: CASSSWGGQGYGYTF

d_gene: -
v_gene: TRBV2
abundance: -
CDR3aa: CASSERVGRPTYEQYF

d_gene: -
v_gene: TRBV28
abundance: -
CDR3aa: CASSPYGSTEKLFF

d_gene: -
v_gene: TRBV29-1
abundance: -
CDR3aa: CSVPILSGANVLTF

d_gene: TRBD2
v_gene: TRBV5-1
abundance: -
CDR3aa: CASSPSGYLTGELFF

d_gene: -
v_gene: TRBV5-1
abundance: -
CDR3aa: CASSLMGATEAFF

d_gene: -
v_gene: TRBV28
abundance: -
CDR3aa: CASSPPRWESNQPQHF

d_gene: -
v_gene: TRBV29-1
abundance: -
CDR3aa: CSASWGTEAFF